The following is a T cell receptor (beta chain) sequence with its context. The antigen remains unidentified. Time point defined: cycle 4 day 1 (C4D1), after five to seven weeks of nivolumab. Patients all relapsed after autologous stem cell transplantation, and there was variation in brentuximab vedotin exposure. TCRdb's table, derived via immunoSEQ multiplex PCR, lists solely in-frame clones and lacks some. The table records about 89,000 clones, about nine tenths of them present only once. This record comes from a study of PD-1 blockade in classical Hodgkin lymphoma. Study-wide background: It was nivolumab at 3 mg/kg, given intravenously every 2 weeks, that patients received.

Study-level findings and limits: According to reports, newly diagnosed patients had lower baseline TCR diversity than healthy donors, and relapsed/refractory patients had lower baseline TCR diversity still. CD4+ TCR diversity climbed significantly by C4D1, unlike CD8+ TCR diversity.

The sequence was obtained from a human donor with classical Hodgkin lymphoma. Source: peripheral blood mononuclear cells (PBMCs), taken before the fourth cycle of nivolumab.

CDR3 protein: CAWRNWDFRNYGYTF. DNA of the CDR3: TGTGCCTGGAGAAACTGGGACTTCAGAAACTATGGCTACACCTTC. The chain joins TRBV30 to TRBJ1-2; tentative D call: TRBD1 (5 bases). The CDR3 sequence is 15 residues long. Germline CDR1 and CDR2: GTSNPN and SVGIG (reference sequence). Deletions cut 3 bases from V and 2 bases from J, with 16 bases between.